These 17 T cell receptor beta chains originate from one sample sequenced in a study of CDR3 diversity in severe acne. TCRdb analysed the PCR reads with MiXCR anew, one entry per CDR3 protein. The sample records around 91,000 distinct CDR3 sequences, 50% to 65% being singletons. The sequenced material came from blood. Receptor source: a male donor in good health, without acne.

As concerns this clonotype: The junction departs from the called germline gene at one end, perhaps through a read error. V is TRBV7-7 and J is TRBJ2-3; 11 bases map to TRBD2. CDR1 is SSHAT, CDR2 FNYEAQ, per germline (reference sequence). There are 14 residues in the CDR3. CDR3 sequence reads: CASSHSGGANTQYF. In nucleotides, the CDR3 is TGTGCTAGCAGCCATAGCGGGGGGGCGAATACGCAGTATTTT.

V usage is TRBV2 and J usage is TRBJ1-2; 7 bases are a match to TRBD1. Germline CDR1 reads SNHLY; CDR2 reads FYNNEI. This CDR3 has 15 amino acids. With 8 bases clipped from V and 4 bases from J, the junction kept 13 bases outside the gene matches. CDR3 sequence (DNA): TGTGCCAGCTCACTCGCCCCAGGGGGACGCTATGGCTACACCTTC. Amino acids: CASSLAPGGRYGYTF. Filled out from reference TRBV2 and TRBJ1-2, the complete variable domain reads EPEVTQTPSHQVTQMGQEVILRCVPISNHLYFYWYRQILGQKVEFLVSFYNNEISEKSEIFDDQFSVERPDGSNFTLKIRSTKLEDSAMYFCASSLAPGGRYGYTFGSGTRLTVV.

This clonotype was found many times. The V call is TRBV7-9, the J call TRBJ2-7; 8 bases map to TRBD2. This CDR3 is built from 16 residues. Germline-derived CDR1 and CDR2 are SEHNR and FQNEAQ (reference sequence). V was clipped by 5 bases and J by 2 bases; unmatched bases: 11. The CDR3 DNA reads TGTGCCAGCAGCCCCCGGGAGGGACAACTAACCTACGAGCAGTACTTC. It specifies CASSPREGQLTYEQYF.

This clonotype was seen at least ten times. CDR3 sequence: CASSLGWEGGSEQFF. For the CDR3, the DNA is TGCGCCAGCAGCTTGGGGTGGGAGGGAGGGAGTGAGCAGTTCTTC. V usage is TRBV5-1 and J usage is TRBJ2-1; 7 bases map to TRBD2. This CDR3 has 15 residues. V was clipped by 0 bases and J by 9 bases; unmatched bases: 9. CDR1 SGHRS and CDR2 YFSETQ come from the germline V gene.

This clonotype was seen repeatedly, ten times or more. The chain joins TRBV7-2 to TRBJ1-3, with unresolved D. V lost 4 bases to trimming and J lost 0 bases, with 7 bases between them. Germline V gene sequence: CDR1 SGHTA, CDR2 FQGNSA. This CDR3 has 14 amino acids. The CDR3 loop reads CASSSGSSGNTIYF. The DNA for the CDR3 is TGTGCCAGCAGCTCTGGGAGCTCTGGAAACACCATATATTTT.

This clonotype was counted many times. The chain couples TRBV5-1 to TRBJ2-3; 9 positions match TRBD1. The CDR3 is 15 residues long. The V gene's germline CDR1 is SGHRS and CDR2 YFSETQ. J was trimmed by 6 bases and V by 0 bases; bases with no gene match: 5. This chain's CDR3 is CASSLEQGARDTQYF. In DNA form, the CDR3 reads TGCGCCAGCAGCTTGGAACAGGGGGCGAGGGATACGCAGTATTTT.

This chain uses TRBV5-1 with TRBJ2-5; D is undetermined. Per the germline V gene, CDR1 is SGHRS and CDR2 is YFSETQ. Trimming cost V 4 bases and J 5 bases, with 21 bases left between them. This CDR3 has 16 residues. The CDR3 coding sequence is TGCGCCAGCAGCCTCTCGCCGAACACGATCTCCGAGACCCAGTACTTC. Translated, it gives CASSLSPNTISETQYF.

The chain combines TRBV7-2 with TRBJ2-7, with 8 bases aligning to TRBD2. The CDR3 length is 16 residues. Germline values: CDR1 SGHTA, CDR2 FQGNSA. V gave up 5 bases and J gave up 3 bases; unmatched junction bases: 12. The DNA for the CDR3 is TGTGCCAGCAGCAAATTAAGCGGGAGACTTCGCTACGAGCAGTACTTC. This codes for CASSKLSGRLRYEQYF.

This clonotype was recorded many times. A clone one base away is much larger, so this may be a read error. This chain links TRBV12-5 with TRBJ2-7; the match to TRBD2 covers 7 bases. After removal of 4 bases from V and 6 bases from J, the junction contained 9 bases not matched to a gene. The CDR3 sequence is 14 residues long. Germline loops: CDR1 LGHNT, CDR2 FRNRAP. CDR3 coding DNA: TGTGCTAGTGGTTCGGAGGGGCGGGAGCGCGAGCAGTACTTC. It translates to CASGSEGREREQYF.

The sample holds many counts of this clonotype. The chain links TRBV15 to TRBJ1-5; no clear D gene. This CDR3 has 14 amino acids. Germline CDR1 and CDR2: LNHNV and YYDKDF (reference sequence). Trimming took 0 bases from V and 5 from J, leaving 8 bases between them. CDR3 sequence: CATSRDRGYQPQHF. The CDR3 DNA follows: TGTGCCACCAGCAGAGACCGGGGTTATCAGCCCCAGCATTTT.

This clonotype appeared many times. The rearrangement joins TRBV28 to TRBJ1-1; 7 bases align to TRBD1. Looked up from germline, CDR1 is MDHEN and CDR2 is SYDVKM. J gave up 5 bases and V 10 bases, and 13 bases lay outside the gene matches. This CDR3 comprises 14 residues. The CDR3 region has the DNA TGTGCCATCATTCCGCATCAGGGGGAAACTGAAGCTTTCTTT. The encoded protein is CAIIPHQGETEAFF.

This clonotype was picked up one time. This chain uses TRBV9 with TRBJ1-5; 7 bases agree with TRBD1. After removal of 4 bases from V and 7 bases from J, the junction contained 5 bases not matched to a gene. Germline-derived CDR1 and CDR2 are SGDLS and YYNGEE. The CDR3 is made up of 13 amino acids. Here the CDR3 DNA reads TGTGCCAGCAGCTTGACAGGGTCACAGCCCCAGCATTTT. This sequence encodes CASSLTGSQPQHF.

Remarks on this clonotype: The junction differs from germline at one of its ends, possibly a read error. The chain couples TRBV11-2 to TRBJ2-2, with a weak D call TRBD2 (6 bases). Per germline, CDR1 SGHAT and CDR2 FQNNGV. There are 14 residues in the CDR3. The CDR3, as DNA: TGTGCCAGCACCTTACTAGCTTCCACCGGGGAGCTGTTTTTT. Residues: CASTLLASTGELFF. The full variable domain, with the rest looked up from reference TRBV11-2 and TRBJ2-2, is EAGVAQSPRYKIIEKRQSVAFWCNPISGHATLYWYQQILGQGPKLLIQFQNNGVVDDSQLPKDRFSAERLKGVDSTLKIQPAKLEDSAVYLCASTLLASTGELFFGEGSRLTVL.

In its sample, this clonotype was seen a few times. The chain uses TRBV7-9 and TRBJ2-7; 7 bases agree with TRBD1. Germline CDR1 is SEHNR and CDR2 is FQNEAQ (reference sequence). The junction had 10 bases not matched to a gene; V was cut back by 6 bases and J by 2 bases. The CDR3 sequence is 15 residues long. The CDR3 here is CASSYSTGMAYEQYF. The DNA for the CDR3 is TGTGCCAGCAGTTACTCGACAGGGATGGCCTACGAGCAGTACTTC.

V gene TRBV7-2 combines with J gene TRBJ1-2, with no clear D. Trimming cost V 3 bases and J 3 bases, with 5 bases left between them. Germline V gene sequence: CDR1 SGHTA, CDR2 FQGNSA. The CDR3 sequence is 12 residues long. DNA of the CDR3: TGTGCCAGCAGCTTCCAGGACTATGGCTACACCTTC. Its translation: CASSFQDYGYTF.

The CDR3 here is CSALIATNEKLFF. The CDR3 bases are TGCAGTGCTTTGATTGCAACTAATGAAAAACTGTTTTTT. The chain carries TRBV20-1 and TRBJ1-4; D is uncertain. V dropped 5 bases and J dropped 0 bases, with 7 bases sitting between them. The CDR3 runs 13 residues. Germline V CDR1 and CDR2: DFQATT, SNEGSKA (reference sequence).

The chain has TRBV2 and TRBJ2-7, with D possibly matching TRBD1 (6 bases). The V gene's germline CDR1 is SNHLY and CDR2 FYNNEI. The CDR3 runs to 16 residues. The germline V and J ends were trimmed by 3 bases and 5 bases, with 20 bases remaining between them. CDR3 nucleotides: TGTGCCAGCAGTGATGTAGGGGGACCCCTCCCTGACGAGCAGTACTTC. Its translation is CASSDVGGPLPDEQYF.